The 9 T cell receptor beta chains below were found in one sample sequenced in a study of PD-L1 blockade in urothelial cancer. TCRdb keeps only in-frame clones here, not all; method: immunoSEQ multiplex PCR. The sample comprises about 120,000 clones, 85% to 90% of which are singletons, and over 1.5% rests with the top ten. Specified time point: peripheral blood 6 weeks after treatment start. This specimen consisted of PBMCs, obtained around atezolizumab (anti-PD-L1) treatment. All receptors derive from a man aged 55 to 70 with urothelial cancer.

The rearrangement joins TRBV6-6 to TRBJ1-5; a possible D gene is TRBD1 (6 bases). V was clipped by 5 bases and J by 4 bases, with 12 bases between them. Germline V gene data show CDR1 as MNHNY and CDR2 as SVGAGI (reference sequence). The CDR3 length is 14 residues. The CDR3 loop is CASSPDSQNQPQHF. The CDR3 DNA reads TGTGCCAGCAGTCCGGACAGCCAGAATCAGCCCCAGCATTTT.

The CDR3 DNA follows: TGTGCCAGCAGCTCGGGACAGTTCACAGCGGGCTACACCTTC. It encodes CASSSGQFTAGYTF. The chain employs TRBV7-2 and TRBJ1-2, with 7 bases matching TRBD1. The V gene's germline CDR1 is SGHTA and CDR2 FQGNSA. The J segment lost 8 bases and the V segment lost 4 bases, leaving 10 bases of the junction unmatched. CDR3 length: 14 residues.

V gene TRBV30 combines with J gene TRBJ2-3; TRBD2 aligns across 10 bases. V was pared by 6 bases and J by 0 bases, with 3 bases of the junction left unmatched. The germline V gene encodes CDR1 GTSNPN and CDR2 SVGIG (reference sequence). The CDR3 is 14 residues long. The CDR3 nucleotides read TGTGCCTGCAAACTAGCGGGAAGCACAGATACGCAGTATTTT. This gives the protein CACKLAGSTDTQYF. Drawing the rest from reference TRBV30 and TRBJ2-3, the complete variable domain is SQTIHQWPATLVQPVGSPLSLECTVEGTSNPNLYWYRQAAGRGLQLLFYSVGIGQISSEVPQNLSASRPQDRQFILSSKKLLLSDSGFYLCACKLAGSTDTQYFGPGTRLTVL.

V and J are TRBV14 and TRBJ1-6; perhaps TRBD1 as D (6 bases). Deletions cut 8 bases from V and 11 bases from J, with 10 bases between. This CDR3 comprises 11 residues. Per germline, CDR1 SGHDN and CDR2 FVKESK. This CDR3 is CASSTGPPLHF. The DNA for the CDR3 is TGTGCCAGCTCAACAGGGCCACCCCTCCACTTT.

On this clone itself: Its ends do not fully match the called genes, so a read error is possible. The chain joins TRBV7-3 to TRBJ1-2; D is ambiguous. Per germline, CDR1 SGHTA and CDR2 FQGTGA. CDR3 length: 13 residues. CDR3 DNA sequence: TGTGCCAGCAGCGTAACAGCGGACTATGGCTACACCTTC. This sequence encodes CASSVTADYGYTF.

This chain joins TRBV6-1 and TRBJ1-5, with TRBD1 matching 8 bases. The V segment lost 7 bases and the J segment 6 bases; nucleotides outside the gene matches: 5. Germline values: CDR1 MNHNS, CDR2 SASEGT. The CDR3 consists of 13 residues. CDR3 in DNA: TGTGCCAGCAATTCAGGGGGCAGTCAGCCCCAGCATTTT. It encodes CASNSGGSQPQHF.

This clone appeared once. J is TRBJ2-1 and V is TRBV7-8; tentatively, D is TRBD2 (6 bases). V was pared by 2 bases and J by 0 bases, with 23 bases between. CDR3 length equals 20 residues. CDR1 and CDR2 (germline): SGHVS, FQNEAQ. Here the CDR3 DNA reads TGTGCCAGCAGCTTACTTCCCCGCGGGGCCCCGCCTAGCTCCTACAATGAGCAGTTCTTC. It encodes CASSLLPRGAPPSSYNEQFF.

This chain joins TRBV7-2 and TRBJ2-5; TRBD1 aligns across 8 bases. The germline V gene has CDR1 SGHTA and CDR2 FQGNSA. The CDR3 covers 14 residues. Germline trimming cut 7 bases from V and 5 bases from J; bases unmatched to any gene: 9. CDR3 residues: CASTEARGRETQYF. The CDR3 nucleotides are TGTGCCAGCACCGAAGCCAGGGGGCGGGAGACCCAGTACTTC.

The chain uses TRBV5-1 and TRBJ2-5; 11 bases line up with TRBD2. The germline V gene has CDR1 SGHRS and CDR2 YFSETQ. V shed 3 bases and J 5 bases; nucleotides not matched to a gene: 6. The CDR3 extends over 15 amino acids. In DNA, the CDR3 is TGCGCCAGCAGCTATGGGACTAGCGGATCGGAGACCCAGTACTTC. This codes for CASSYGTSGSETQYF.